This TCR beta chain was sequenced during a study of naive and memory T cell subsets. General observations from the study: Naive repertoires, especially CD8, held a few larger clonotypes, possibly memory cells re-expressing CD45RA. Clonotypes here are unpaired alpha or beta chain sequences.

Between the trimmed V and J ends, which lost 7 bases and 6 bases, there was a span of 12 bases. This CDR3 comprises 13 residues. Germline V CDR1 and CDR2: MNHEY, SVGEGT. The beta constant-region primer was an equimolar mix of two oligonucleotides covering TRBC1 and TRBC2. Nested alpha and beta constant-region primers with the SP2 primer drove four PCR rounds on ligated cDNA. A 12-nucleotide UMI and the SP2 primer were added to the cDNA 3' end by oligonucleotide ligation. In TCRdb, the UMI-ligation and nested PCR reads were re-called with MiXCR into one record per CDR3 protein. The sample has around 140,000 distinct CDR3 sequences; roughly a fifth are singletons. Regarding this clonotype: What it recognizes is unknown.

The sample consisted of naive CD8+ T cells from blood. The sequence was collected from a human donor in good health. The chain carries TRBV6-2 or TRBV6-3 and TRBJ2-2; possibly TRBD2 for D (6 bases). The CDR3: CASTPLAPGELFF. CDR3 sequence (DNA): TGTGCCAGCACCCCACTAGCTCCCGGGGAGCTGTTTTTT.